The source of this T cell receptor beta chain is a study of shared clonotypes between healthy human individuals. Repertoires were generated with immunoSEQ multiplex PCR, while TCRdb's copy carries only in-frame clones and drops some. The sample shows over 400,000 clones, around 80% of them seen only once. The study used about 90 million PBMCs per unsorted sample for genomic DNA. J was trimmed by 8 bases and V by 5 bases; bases with no gene match: 15. There are 16 residues in the CDR3. CDR1 and CDR2 (germline): SGHNT, YYREEE (reference sequence). The TCR originated in a woman between 35 and 50 years old in good health. Some clones in this sample may be carry-over from other donors' samples. Material for sequencing was PBMCs. The gene calls are TRBV5-4 and TRBJ2-1; 8 nucleotides agree with TRBD2. Here the CDR3 DNA reads TGTGCCAGCAGTTTTGGAGCGGGAGTTGGGGTCGATGAGCAGTTCTTC. Its protein is CASSFGAGVGVDEQFF.